The rows below give T cell receptor beta chains drawn from one sample of a study of spatial heterogeneity in lung cancer. One entry per CDR3 protein results from TCRdb running MiXCR on the 5' RACE reads. Altogether about 10,000 distinct CDR3 sequences are present, 4.5% to 6% being singletons, with the ten largest covering roughly 30%. Here the sequenced sample was PBMCs, taken at surgery. The receptors originated from a male donor with early-stage non-small cell lung cancer. CDR3s include the opening cysteine and the closing phenylalanine or tryptophan. D genes are given only for firm matches. Some rows mark clone size as missing; the rest say once, few, many or name a class of expanded clone.

V gene	clone size	D gene	J gene	CDR3 protein	CDR3 DNA
TRBV28	.	.	TRBJ1-4	CASSPTAKLEKLFF	TGTGCCAGCAGCCCCACAGCAAAACTCGAAAAACTGTTTTTT
TRBV16	.	.	TRBJ2-1	CASSLAGWGYNEQFF	TGTGCCAGCAGCTTAGCAGGCTGGGGTTACAATGAGCAGTTCTTC
TRBV30	many	TRBD2	TRBJ2-1	CAWSVSSGIEQFF	TGTGCCTGGAGTGTCTCTAGCGGGATTGAGCAGTTCTTC
TRBV20-1	medium-sized	TRBD2	TRBJ2-3	CSAMLAGGSIGTTDTQYF	TGCAGTGCTATGCTCGCGGGGGGGTCTATTGGGACCACAGATACGCAGTATTTT
TRBV6-2/TRBV6-3	.	TRBD1	TRBJ1-1	CASGQANTEAFF	TGTGCCAGCGGACAGGCGAACACTGAAGCTTTCTTT
TRBV14	.	.	TRBJ2-3	CASSHAEGYADTQYF	TGTGCCAGCAGCCATGCCGAGGGATACGCAGATACGCAGTATTTT
TRBV20-1	.	TRBD1	TRBJ1-4	CSARGDRNEKLFF	TGCAGTGCCAGGGGGGATCGAAATGAAAAACTGTTTTTT
TRBV29-1	many	.	TRBJ2-1	CSVGYLGNEQFF	TGCAGCGTTGGGTATCTTGGCAATGAGCAGTTCTTC
TRBV29-1	many	TRBD1	TRBJ2-7	CSVTTGTGGYEQYF	TGCAGCGTTACCACCGGGACAGGGGGCTACGAGCAGTACTTC
TRBV29-1	many	.	TRBJ1-1	CSVGDYTEAFF	TGCAGCGTTGGGGATTACACTGAAGCTTTCTTT
TRBV3-1	many	.	TRBJ1-2	CASSQEGGRDGYTF	TGTGCCAGCAGCCAAGAAGGTGGCAGGGATGGCTACACCTTC
TRBV9	many	TRBD2	TRBJ2-3	CASSVRREGTDTQYF	TGTGCCAGCAGCGTACGGCGGGAGGGCACAGATACGCAGTATTTT
TRBV2	medium-sized	.	TRBJ2-1	CASSADSSYNEQFF	TGTGCCAGCAGTGCGGATAGCTCCTACAATGAGCAGTTCTTC
TRBV29-1	medium-sized	.	TRBJ1-5	CSVDWPGSNQPQHF	TGCAGCGTTGATTGGCCAGGGTCCAATCAGCCCCAGCATTTT
TRBV11-3	many	TRBD1	TRBJ2-7	CASSPTGEGAYEQYF	TGTGCCAGCAGCCCGACAGGGGAAGGGGCCTACGAGCAGTACTTC
TRBV28	.	.	TRBJ2-2	CASTLSNTGELFF	TGTGCCAGCACCCTATCGAACACCGGGGAGCTGTTTTTT
TRBV2	many	.	TRBJ1-6	CAGRTDNSPLHF	TGTGCCGGAAGGACAGATAATTCACCCCTCCACTTT
TRBV28	medium-sized	TRBD1	TRBJ1-1	CASKDRGYKVNTEAFF	TGTGCCAGCAAAGACAGGGGTTACAAGGTGAACACTGAAGCTTTCTTT
TRBV6-5	many	.	TRBJ1-6	CASSLAPPLSSYNSPLHF	TGTGCCAGCAGTTTAGCCCCCCCTTTGAGCTCCTATAATTCACCCCTCCACTTT
TRBV7-3	many	TRBD1	TRBJ1-1	CASSSQPTGDPEAFF	TGTGCCAGCAGCTCCCAGCCTACAGGGGACCCTGAAGCTTTCTTT
TRBV29-1	many	TRBD2	TRBJ2-7	CSVEGLAGADEQYF	TGCAGCGTTGAAGGACTAGCGGGAGCTGACGAGCAGTACTTC
TRBV2	medium-sized	.	TRBJ2-1	CASMGGRLPGDEQFF	TGTGCCAGCATGGGGGGACGATTACCGGGCGATGAGCAGTTCTTC
TRBV4-1	.	.	TRBJ1-6	CASSQDKGRSPLHF	TGCGCCAGCAGCCAAGACAAGGGGAGGTCACCCCTCCACTTT
TRBV4-3	many	.	TRBJ2-7	CASSQLGGTYEQYF	TGCGCCAGCAGCCAACTTGGGGGAACCTACGAGCAGTACTTC
TRBV2	.	.	TRBJ2-5	CASSAQEETQYF	TGTGCCAGCAGCGCCCAGGAAGAGACCCAGTACTTC
TRBV5-1	many	.	TRBJ2-5	CASSLGASSEETQYF	TGCGCCAGCAGCTTGGGGGCCTCTAGCGAAGAGACCCAGTACTTC
TRBV27	many	.	TRBJ2-7	CASRGTALTYEQYF	TGTGCCAGCAGGGGCACGGCTCTGACCTACGAGCAGTACTTC
TRBV29-1	few	TRBD1	TRBJ2-1	CSARQGFNNEQFF	TGCAGCGCCCGACAGGGGTTTAACAATGAGCAGTTCTTC
TRBV29-1	many	TRBD2	TRBJ2-3	CSVELEAGTSTDTQYF	TGCAGCGTTGAACTCGAAGCGGGAACTAGCACAGATACGCAGTATTTT
TRBV7-2	many	TRBD2	TRBJ2-5	CASSLNPGGETQYF	TGTGCCAGCAGCTTGAATCCGGGAGGGGAGACCCAGTACTTC
TRBV20-1	many	TRBD2	TRBJ2-1	CSARDRLAGIINEQFF	TGCAGTGCTAGAGATCGGCTAGCGGGAATCATCAATGAGCAGTTCTTC
TRBV2	few	.	TRBJ2-7	CASSPEISYEQYF	TGTGCCAGCAGTCCGGAAATAAGTTACGAGCAGTACTTC
TRBV2	many	.	TRBJ1-5	CASSRDGSNQPQHF	TGTGCCAGCAGTAGAGACGGTAGCAATCAGCCCCAGCATTTT
TRBV11-2	many	TRBD2	TRBJ2-1	CASSLAGLALSYNEQFF	TGTGCCAGCAGCTTAGCGGGACTAGCGCTCTCCTACAATGAGCAGTTCTTC
TRBV28	many	TRBD1	TRBJ2-7	CASTITGQDGEQYF	TGTGCCAGCACCATCACCGGACAGGACGGAGAGCAGTACTTC
TRBV11-2	many	TRBD2	TRBJ2-5	CASSPRTSGIQETQYF	TGTGCCAGCAGCCCGAGGACTAGCGGGATACAAGAGACCCAGTACTTC
TRBV29-1	.	.	TRBJ1-1	CSANNLGPTEAFF	TGCAGCGCCAACAATTTAGGTCCCACTGAAGCTTTCTTT
TRBV3-2	many	.	TRBJ1-5	CASSQESCTHQPQHF	TGTGCCAGCAGCCAAGAATCGTGCACACATCAGCCCCAGCATTTT
TRBV25-1	many	.	TRBJ2-3	CASSEWATLEETAQYF	TGTGCCAGCAGTGAATGGGCCACGCTAGAGGAGACAGCGCAGTATTTT
TRBV7-2	many	.	TRBJ1-1	CASSLAGINTEAFF	TGTGCCAGCAGCTTAGCAGGGATAAACACTGAAGCTTTCTTT
TRBV5-1	.	TRBD2	TRBJ2-7	CASSRGLDSYEQYF	TGCGCCAGCAGCCGGGGACTAGACTCCTACGAGCAGTACTTC
TRBV20-1	medium-sized	.	TRBJ1-5	CSATGRSTDSNQPQHF	TGCAGTGCTACCGGACGGAGCACCGATAGCAATCAGCCCCAGCATTTT
TRBV6-2/TRBV6-3	many	TRBD1	TRBJ2-7	CASSRPGTGVYEQYF	TGTGCCAGCAGCCGACCTGGGACAGGGGTGTACGAGCAGTACTTC
TRBV7-9	many	.	TRBJ2-3	CASSPRDFPTDTQYF	TGTGCCAGCAGCCCTCGGGACTTCCCAACAGATACGCAGTATTTT
TRBV7-2	many	.	TRBJ2-5	CASSFQGGQETQYF	TGTGCCAGCAGCTTCCAGGGAGGCCAAGAGACCCAGTACTTC